This TCR beta chain stems from a study of blood T cell repertoires in COVID-19. Trimming at V came to 8 bases and at J to 5 bases, leaving 6 bases not matched to a gene. The CDR3 consists of 14 residues. Germline-derived CDR1 and CDR2 are LNHDA and SQIVND (reference sequence). Measured with immunoSEQ multiplex PCR; TCRdb has only the in-frame clones, and not every one. The sample has around 140,000 clones, around 84% seen once. The chain employs TRBV19 and TRBJ2-1; 10 bases match TRBD2. The clonotype originates from a human donor in a cohort sampled during active COVID-19. What was sequenced was peripheral blood. For the CDR3, the DNA is TGTGCCAGTCATAGCGGGAGGCTTGACAATGAGCAGTTCTTC. It codes for CASHSGRLDNEQFF.